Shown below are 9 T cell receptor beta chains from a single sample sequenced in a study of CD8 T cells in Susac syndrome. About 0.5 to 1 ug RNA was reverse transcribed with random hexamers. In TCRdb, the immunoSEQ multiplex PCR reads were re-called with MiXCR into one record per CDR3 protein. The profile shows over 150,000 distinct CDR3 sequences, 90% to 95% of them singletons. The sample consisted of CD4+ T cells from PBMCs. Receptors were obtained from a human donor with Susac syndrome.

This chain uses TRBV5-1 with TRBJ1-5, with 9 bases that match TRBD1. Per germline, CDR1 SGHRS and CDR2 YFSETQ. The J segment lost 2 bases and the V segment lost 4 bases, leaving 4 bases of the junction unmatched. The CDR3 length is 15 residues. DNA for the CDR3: TGCGCCAGCAGCCCCGGGACAGGGCGCAATCAGCCCCAGCATTTT. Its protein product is CASSPGTGRNQPQHF. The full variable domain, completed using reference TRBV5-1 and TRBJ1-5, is KAGVTQTPRYLIKTRGQQVTLSCSPISGHRSVSWYQQTPGQGLQFLFEYFSETQRNKGNFPGRFSGRQFSNSRSEMNVSTLELGDSALYLCASSPGTGRNQPQHFGDGTRLSIL.

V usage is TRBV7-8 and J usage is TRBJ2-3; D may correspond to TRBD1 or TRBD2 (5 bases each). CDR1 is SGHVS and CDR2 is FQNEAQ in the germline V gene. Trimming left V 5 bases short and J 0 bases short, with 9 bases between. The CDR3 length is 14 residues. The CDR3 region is CASSDGDSTDTQYF. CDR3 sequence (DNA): TGTGCCAGCAGCGACGGGGACAGCACAGATACGCAGTATTTT.

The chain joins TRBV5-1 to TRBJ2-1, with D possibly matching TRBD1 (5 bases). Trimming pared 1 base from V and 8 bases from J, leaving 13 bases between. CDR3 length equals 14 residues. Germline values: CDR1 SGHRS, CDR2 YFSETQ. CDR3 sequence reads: CASSLSTGSHEQFF. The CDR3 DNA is TGCGCCAGCAGCTTGTCAACAGGCTCGCATGAGCAGTTCTTC.

In DNA form, the CDR3 reads TGTGCCAGCAGTGCTGACAGGGACCAAGAGACCCAGTACTTC. Translated: CASSADRDQETQYF. The gene calls are TRBV2 and TRBJ2-5; 7 bases line up with TRBD1. The CDR3 covers 14 residues. The germline gives CDR1 SNHLY, CDR2 FYNNEI. Trimming cost V 4 bases and J 0 bases; bases outside gene matches: 2.

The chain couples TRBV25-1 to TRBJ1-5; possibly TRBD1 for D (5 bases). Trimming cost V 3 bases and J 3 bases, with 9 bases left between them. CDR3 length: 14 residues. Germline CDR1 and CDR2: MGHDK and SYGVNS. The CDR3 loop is CASSEWGLNQPQHF. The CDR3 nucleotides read TGTGCCAGCAGTGAGTGGGGCCTCAATCAGCCCCAGCATTTT.

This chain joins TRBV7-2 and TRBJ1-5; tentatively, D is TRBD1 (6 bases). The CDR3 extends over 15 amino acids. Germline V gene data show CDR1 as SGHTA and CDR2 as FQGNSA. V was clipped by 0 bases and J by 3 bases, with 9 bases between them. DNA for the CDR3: TGTGCCAGCAGCTTAGCAACAGGGCTCAATCAGCCCCAGCATTTT. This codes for CASSLATGLNQPQHF.

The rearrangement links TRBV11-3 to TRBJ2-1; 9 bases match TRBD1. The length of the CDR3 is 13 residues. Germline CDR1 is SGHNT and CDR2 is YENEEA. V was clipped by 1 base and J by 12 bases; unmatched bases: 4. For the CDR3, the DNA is TGTGCCAGCAGCTTAGGGCCGGGACAGGGGCAGTTCTTC. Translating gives CASSLGPGQGQFF.

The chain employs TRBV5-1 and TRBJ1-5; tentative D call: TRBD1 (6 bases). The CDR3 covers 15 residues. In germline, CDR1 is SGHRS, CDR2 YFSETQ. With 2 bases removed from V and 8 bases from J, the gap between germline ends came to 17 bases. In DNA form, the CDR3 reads TGCGCCAGCAGCTTCTGGGGGACACTAGCAGAGCCCCAGCATTTT. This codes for CASSFWGTLAEPQHF.

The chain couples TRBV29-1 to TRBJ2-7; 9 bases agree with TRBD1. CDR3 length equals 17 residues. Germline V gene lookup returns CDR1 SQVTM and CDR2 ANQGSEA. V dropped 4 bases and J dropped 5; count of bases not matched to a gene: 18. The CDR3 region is CSVGGLFATGGSNEQYF. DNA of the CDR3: TGCAGCGTTGGCGGGCTTTTCGCGACAGGGGGGTCCAACGAGCAGTACTTC.